This T cell receptor (beta chain) was found in a study of technical replicates of blood from a handful of donors. This clone was seen more than once but under ten times. The germline V gene has CDR1 MNHEY and CDR2 SMNVEV (reference sequence). The CDR3 contains 12 residues. V was pared by 3 bases and J by 6 bases, with 5 bases between. Sequencing was performed with immunoSEQ multiplex PCR; in TCRdb, only in-frame clones are kept and a portion is missing. The table lists tens of thousands of clones, 80% to 95% of them singletons. The chain links TRBV27 to TRBJ2-2; D gene uncertain. This TCR was recovered from a human donor in good health. The sequencing input was T cells isolated from PBMCs. Written as DNA, the CDR3 is TGTGCCAGCAGTTTTTATTCCGGGGAGCTGTTTTTT. Translating it yields CASSFYSGELFF.